These T cell receptor beta chains were read from a single sample in a study of T-cell reconstitution after alpha-beta-depleted transplantation in children. Each CDR3 protein is one row after TCRdb ran MiXCR on the PCR reads. The data show 800,000 to 1,000,000 distinct CDR3 sequences, about 30% seen once. The sample here was PBMCs, mostly from graft donor cells, taken 360 days after TCRalphabeta/CD19-depleted stem cell transplant. The receptors come from a boy less than two years old who had a stem cell transplant for SCID, so the T cells may come from the graft donor. The CDR3 runs from the conserved cysteine through the conserved F or W. Each record gives: J gene, clone size, D gene, CDR3 length, V gene, CDR3 protein, CDR3 DNA. A D gene is named only where the DNA matches it firmly. Size is stated for part of the rows, as once, few or many counts, or as a class when the clone is expanded.

J gene: TRBJ1-3
clone size: .
D gene: .
CDR3 length: 13
V gene: TRBV20-1
CDR3 protein: CSARADLGNTIYF
CDR3 DNA: TGCAGTGCTAGAGCCGACCTTGGAAACACCATATATTTT

J gene: TRBJ2-1
clone size: few
D gene: .
CDR3 length: 16
V gene: TRBV28
CDR3 protein: CASSLRWAPKNNEQFF
CDR3 DNA: TGTGCCAGCAGTTTGAGGTGGGCGCCTAAGAACAATGAGCAGTTCTTC

J gene: TRBJ2-7
clone size: .
D gene: .
CDR3 length: 15
V gene: TRBV5-1
CDR3 protein: CASSIRPVPSYEQYF
CDR3 DNA: TGCGCCAGCAGCATACGACCCGTTCCTTCCTACGAGCAGTACTTC

J gene: TRBJ2-1
clone size: .
D gene: .
CDR3 length: 15
V gene: TRBV20-1
CDR3 protein: CSAGLGLPRSNEQFF
CDR3 DNA: TGCAGTGCTGGCCTGGGCCTACCAAGGAGCAATGAGCAGTTCTTC

J gene: TRBJ2-6
clone size: few
D gene: .
CDR3 length: 16
V gene: TRBV28
CDR3 protein: CASRPLDSSGANVLTF
CDR3 DNA: TGTGCCAGCCGGCCCTTAGACAGCTCTGGGGCCAACGTCCTGACTTTC

J gene: TRBJ2-7
clone size: few
D gene: TRBD1
CDR3 length: 15
V gene: TRBV5-1
CDR3 protein: CASSWGQVMFYEQYF
CDR3 DNA: TGCGCCAGCAGCTGGGGACAGGTGATGTTCTACGAGCAGTACTTC

J gene: TRBJ1-1
clone size: few
D gene: .
CDR3 length: 14
V gene: TRBV4-1
CDR3 protein: CASSLVGGTGSTFF
CDR3 DNA: TGCGCCAGCAGTCTGGTGGGCGGTACTGGGTCGACTTTCTTT

J gene: TRBJ1-4
clone size: few
D gene: .
CDR3 length: 14
V gene: TRBV4-1
CDR3 protein: CASSATGEWEKLFF
CDR3 DNA: TGCGCCAGCAGCGCGACAGGAGAGTGGGAAAAACTGTTTTTT

J gene: TRBJ2-7
clone size: once
D gene: .
CDR3 length: 15
V gene: TRBV7-8
CDR3 protein: CASSLSSERQAGQYF
CDR3 DNA: TGTGCCAGCAGCTTAAGCTCGGAGCGGCAGGCGGGGCAGTACTTC

J gene: TRBJ2-3
clone size: .
D gene: TRBD2
CDR3 length: 16
V gene: TRBV12-3/TRBV12-4
CDR3 protein: CASTMTSFGGTDTQYF
CDR3 DNA: TGTGCCAGCACCATGACTAGCTTTGGGGGCACAGATACGCAGTATTTT

J gene: TRBJ2-7
clone size: .
D gene: TRBD1
CDR3 length: 14
V gene: TRBV2
CDR3 protein: CASRFRGQGHEQYF
CDR3 DNA: TGTGCCAGCAGGTTCCGCGGACAGGGTCACGAGCAGTACTTC

J gene: TRBJ2-7
clone size: .
D gene: .
CDR3 length: 15
V gene: TRBV3-1
CDR3 protein: CASSQGKGQTYEQYF
CDR3 DNA: TGTGCCAGCAGCCAAGGGAAAGGACAGACCTACGAGCAGTACTTC

J gene: TRBJ1-2
clone size: .
D gene: TRBD1
CDR3 length: 15
V gene: TRBV7-4
CDR3 protein: CASSLGDRVDYGYTF
CDR3 DNA: TGTGCCAGCAGCTTAGGGGACAGGGTAGACTATGGCTACACCTTC

J gene: TRBJ2-1
clone size: .
D gene: .
CDR3 length: 12
V gene: TRBV5-1
CDR3 protein: CASSLFRGEQFF
CDR3 DNA: TGCGCCAGCAGCTTATTCAGGGGTGAGCAGTTCTTC

J gene: TRBJ2-1
clone size: few
D gene: TRBD2
CDR3 length: 15
V gene: TRBV6-5
CDR3 protein: CASSYSASGYNEQFF
CDR3 DNA: TGTGCCAGCAGTTACTCGGCTAGCGGCTACAATGAGCAGTTCTTC

J gene: TRBJ2-7
clone size: few
D gene: TRBD1
CDR3 length: 14
V gene: TRBV7-8
CDR3 protein: CASSPWTGGFEQYF
CDR3 DNA: TGTGCCAGCAGCCCCTGGACAGGGGGATTCGAGCAGTACTTC

J gene: TRBJ2-1
clone size: .
D gene: TRBD2
CDR3 length: 15
V gene: TRBV12-3/TRBV12-4
CDR3 protein: CASSPSGRGTDEQFF
CDR3 DNA: TGTGCCAGCAGTCCCTCAGGGCGGGGGACCGATGAGCAGTTCTTC

J gene: TRBJ2-1
clone size: .
D gene: .
CDR3 length: 15
V gene: TRBV11-2
CDR3 protein: CASSLGAEAYNEQFF
CDR3 DNA: TGTGCCAGCAGCTTAGGTGCAGAAGCCTACAATGAGCAGTTCTTC

J gene: TRBJ1-2
clone size: few
D gene: .
CDR3 length: 14
V gene: TRBV12-3/TRBV12-4
CDR3 protein: CASSLGWGDYGYTF
CDR3 DNA: TGTGCCAGCAGTTTAGGGTGGGGGGACTATGGCTACACCTTC

J gene: TRBJ1-2
clone size: few
D gene: .
CDR3 length: 13
V gene: TRBV7-2
CDR3 protein: CASSLRAGYGYTF
CDR3 DNA: TGTGCCAGCAGCTTAAGGGCAGGTTATGGCTACACCTTC

J gene: TRBJ2-7
clone size: many
D gene: TRBD1
CDR3 length: 14
V gene: TRBV9
CDR3 protein: CASSVTGGSYEQYF
CDR3 DNA: TGTGCCAGCAGCGTGACAGGGGGCTCCTACGAGCAGTACTTC

J gene: TRBJ2-1
clone size: .
D gene: .
CDR3 length: 13
V gene: TRBV20-1
CDR3 protein: CSAPNTRGNEQFF
CDR3 DNA: TGCAGTGCTCCTAATACAAGGGGCAATGAGCAGTTCTTC

J gene: TRBJ2-5
clone size: .
D gene: .
CDR3 length: 13
V gene: TRBV29-1
CDR3 protein: CSAEGQYGETQYF
CDR3 DNA: TGCAGCGCTGAAGGACAGTATGGGGAGACCCAGTACTTC

J gene: TRBJ2-1
clone size: few
D gene: .
CDR3 length: 16
V gene: TRBV5-1
CDR3 protein: CASSLVAETNYNEQFF
CDR3 DNA: TGCGCCAGCAGCTTGGTGGCAGAGACTAACTACAATGAGCAGTTCTTC

J gene: TRBJ1-2
clone size: few
D gene: .
CDR3 length: 14
V gene: TRBV20-1
CDR3 protein: CSARDGRTNYGYTF
CDR3 DNA: TGCAGTGCTAGAGATGGGAGGACTAACTATGGCTACACCTTC

J gene: TRBJ2-1
clone size: few
D gene: .
CDR3 length: 21
V gene: TRBV6-4
CDR3 protein: CASRTASSGTRSAPSYNEQFF
CDR3 DNA: TGTGCCAGCAGGACCGCCTCCTCCGGGACAAGGTCCGCTCCTTCCTACAATGAGCAGTTCTTC

J gene: TRBJ1-5
clone size: .
D gene: TRBD1
CDR3 length: 13
V gene: TRBV7-9
CDR3 protein: CASSPGSQGAQHF
CDR3 DNA: TGTGCCAGCAGCCCCGGGTCCCAGGGGGCCCAGCATTTT

J gene: TRBJ2-6
clone size: .
D gene: .
CDR3 length: 16
V gene: TRBV5-1
CDR3 protein: CASSPNLVAGANVLTF
CDR3 DNA: TGCGCCAGCAGCCCCAATCTAGTCGCTGGGGCCAACGTCCTGACTTTC

J gene: TRBJ2-7
clone size: .
D gene: .
CDR3 length: 15
V gene: TRBV7-6
CDR3 protein: CASSLTRDPSYEQYF
CDR3 DNA: TGTGCCAGCAGCTTAACCCGGGACCCCTCGTACGAGCAGTACTTC

J gene: TRBJ2-5
clone size: .
D gene: .
CDR3 length: 14
V gene: TRBV20-1
CDR3 protein: CSARDSGREETQYF
CDR3 DNA: TGCAGTGCTAGAGATTCGGGCAGGGAAGAGACCCAGTACTTC

J gene: TRBJ2-7
clone size: few
D gene: .
CDR3 length: 11
V gene: TRBV20-1
CDR3 protein: CSAGPFYEQYF
CDR3 DNA: TGCAGTGCTGGACCCTTCTACGAGCAGTACTTC

J gene: TRBJ2-1
clone size: few
D gene: .
CDR3 length: 17
V gene: TRBV5-1
CDR3 protein: CASSLGLGDTLYNEQFF
CDR3 DNA: TGCGCCAGCAGCTTAGGTCTGGGCGATACACTTTACAATGAGCAGTTCTTC

J gene: TRBJ2-7
clone size: .
D gene: TRBD1
CDR3 length: 14
V gene: TRBV6-2/TRBV6-3
CDR3 protein: CASSYSTGVWEQYF
CDR3 DNA: TGTGCCAGCAGTTACTCGACAGGGGTTTGGGAGCAGTACTTC

J gene: TRBJ1-2
clone size: few
D gene: TRBD1
CDR3 length: 14
V gene: TRBV7-2
CDR3 protein: CASSPGGGFGGYTF
CDR3 DNA: TGTGCCAGCAGCCCAGGGGGAGGGTTCGGAGGCTACACCTTC